Listed below are T cell receptor beta chains from one sample, sequenced in a study of response to subunit inactivated influenza vaccine. One entry per CDR3 protein results from TCRdb running MiXCR on the RT-PCR reads. Found here are 800,000 to 1,000,000 distinct CDR3 sequences, 21% of them singletons; the top ten hold around 9.6%. This material consisted of PBMCs from blood, taken roughly 5 days after vaccination. The receptors were gathered from a man aged 50 to 59 who received an inactivated influenza vaccine. Each CDR3 is given with its conserved first and last residue. The D gene is left open where the match is weak. For some rows the clone size is stated as once, few or many, or as a class when expanded; others skip it.

v_gene	d_gene	j_gene	abundance	CDR3aa	CDR3nt
TRBV20-1	-	TRBJ2-2	-	CSARDVIGRASGELFF	TGCAGTGCTAGAGATGTTATAGGCAGGGCGTCCGGGGAGCTGTTTTTT
TRBV4-1	-	TRBJ2-2	few	CASSQGWGPDTGELFF	TGCGCCAGCAGCCAAGGGTGGGGCCCTGACACCGGGGAGCTGTTTTTT
TRBV5-1	-	TRBJ2-7	once	CASSSAGSGSYEQYF	TGCGCCAGCAGCTCGGCGGGGTCAGGATCCTACGAGCAGTACTTC
TRBV6-5	TRBD1	TRBJ1-2	once	CASSYSGRGHDGYTF	TGTGCCAGCAGTTACTCGGGGAGGGGGCACGATGGCTACACCTTC
TRBV7-9	-	TRBJ2-1	few	CASRLGANEQFF	TGTGCCAGCAGACTTGGAGCCAATGAGCAGTTCTTC
TRBV7-9	TRBD1	TRBJ2-7	-	CASSTTTGGYEQYF	TGTGCCAGCAGCACAACGACAGGGGGCTACGAGCAGTACTTC
TRBV10-1	-	TRBJ1-1	few	CASSLSRSNTEAFF	TGCGCCAGCAGTTTAAGCAGATCAAACACTGAAGCTTTCTTT
TRBV7-6	TRBD1	TRBJ1-5	-	CASSLSGQDNQPQHF	TGTGCCAGCAGCTTATCGGGACAGGACAATCAGCCCCAGCATTTT
TRBV15	TRBD2	TRBJ2-2	-	CATSRPLGLAGGWNTGELFF	TGTGCCACCAGCAGGCCCCTCGGACTAGCGGGAGGATGGAACACCGGGGAGCTGTTTTTT
TRBV9	-	TRBJ2-7	-	CASSPTPQGPYEQYF	TGTGCCAGCAGCCCCACCCCTCAGGGTCCCTACGAGCAGTACTTC
TRBV12-3/TRBV12-4	-	TRBJ2-3	few	CASRSLAYTDTQYF	TGTGCCAGCAGGTCGCTAGCGTACACAGATACGCAGTATTTT
TRBV6-2/TRBV6-3	-	TRBJ2-3	few	CASSYLDTSSTDTQYF	TGTGCCAGCAGTTACTTGGACACATCTAGCACAGATACGCAGTATTTT
TRBV20-1	-	TRBJ2-7	few	CSARNRVLFYEQYF	TGCAGTGCTAGGAATCGAGTATTATTCTACGAGCAGTACTTC
TRBV20-1	-	TRBJ1-5	few	CSASRTADQPQHF	TGCAGTGCTAGTAGGACAGCAGATCAGCCCCAGCATTTT
TRBV2	TRBD1	TRBJ1-2	-	CASSATGGENYGYTF	TGTGCCAGCAGCGCGACAGGGGGCGAGAACTATGGCTACACCTTC
TRBV6-5	-	TRBJ2-2	-	CASSYNPYTGELFF	TGTGCCAGCAGTTACAACCCGTACACCGGGGAGCTGTTTTTT
TRBV29-1	-	TRBJ1-1	few	CSVNTEYTEAFF	TGCAGCGTTAACACAGAGTACACTGAAGCTTTCTTT
TRBV5-1	-	TRBJ1-4	-	CASSRAWGREKLFF	TGCGCCAGCAGCAGGGCCTGGGGTAGGGAAAAACTGTTTTTT
TRBV7-2	-	TRBJ2-3	-	CASSLRPNSPDTQYF	TGTGCCAGCAGCTTACGACCAAACAGCCCAGATACGCAGTATTTT
TRBV4-2	-	TRBJ2-3	-	CASSRPSGASTDTQYF	TGTGCCAGCAGCCGACCGAGCGGAGCTAGCACAGATACGCAGTATTTT
TRBV6-1	-	TRBJ1-1	-	CASSLQPENTEAFF	TGTGCCAGCAGCCTCCAACCCGAGAACACTGAAGCTTTCTTT
TRBV24-1	TRBD2	TRBJ2-7	few	CATSDLMGLARLCEQYF	TGTGCCACCAGTGACCTAATGGGACTAGCGAGGTTGTGCGAGCAGTACTTC
TRBV6-2/TRBV6-3	TRBD2	TRBJ2-5	many	CASSYSLGLAEETQYF	TGTGCCAGCAGTTACTCCCTCGGACTAGCGGAAGAGACCCAGTACTTC
TRBV28	-	TRBJ1-6	few	CASSEGQRSPLHF	TGTGCCAGCAGTGAAGGACAGCGTTCACCCCTCCACTTT
TRBV6-2/TRBV6-3	-	TRBJ2-1	few	CASSYRARPYYDEQFF	TGTGCCAGCAGTTACCGGGCCCGTCCCTACTACGATGAGCAGTTCTTC
TRBV5-1	TRBD1	TRBJ2-2	many	CASSRRQGLTGELFF	TGCGCCAGCAGCCGCAGACAGGGTCTCACCGGGGAGCTGTTTTTT
TRBV6-1	TRBD1	TRBJ2-7	few	CASSPRDRGRFEQYF	TGTGCCAGCAGTCCGCGGGACAGGGGGCGATTCGAGCAGTACTTC
TRBV19	-	TRBJ2-7	-	CASSIDHLDRREQYF	TGTGCCAGTAGTATAGATCACCTGGACAGACGGGAGCAGTACTTC